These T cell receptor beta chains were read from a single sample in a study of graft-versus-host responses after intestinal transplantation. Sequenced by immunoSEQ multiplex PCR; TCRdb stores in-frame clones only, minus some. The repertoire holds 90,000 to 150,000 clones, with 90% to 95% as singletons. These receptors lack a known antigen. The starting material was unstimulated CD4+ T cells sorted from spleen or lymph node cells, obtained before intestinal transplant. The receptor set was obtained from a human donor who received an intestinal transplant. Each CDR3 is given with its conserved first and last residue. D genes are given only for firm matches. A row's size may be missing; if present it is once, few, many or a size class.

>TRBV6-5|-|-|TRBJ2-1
CASSLDRIRNEQFF
TGTGCCAGCAGCCTAGACAGGATTAGGAATGAGCAGTTCTTC
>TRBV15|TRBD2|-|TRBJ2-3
CATSQGVLAGPLLDTQYF
TGTGCCACCAGTCAGGGGGTACTAGCGGGCCCCTTGCTAGATACGCAGTATTTT
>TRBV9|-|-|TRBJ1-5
CASSSGGRGNQPQHF
TGTGCCAGCAGCTCCGGGGGGCGGGGCAATCAGCCCCAGCATTTT
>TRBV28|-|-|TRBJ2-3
CASSGLSTDTQYF
TGTGCCAGCAGCGGACTGAGCACAGATACGCAGTATTTT
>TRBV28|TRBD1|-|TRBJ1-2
CASSSGGDRVYGYTF
TGTGCCAGCAGTTCGGGGGGTGACAGGGTCTATGGCTACACCTTC
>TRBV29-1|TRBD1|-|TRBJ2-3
CSVGDSSTRLSTDTQYF
TGCAGCGTTGGGGACAGTTCCACCCGCCTCTCCACAGATACGCAGTATTTT
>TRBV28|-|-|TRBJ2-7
CASSSRSEQYF
TGTGCCAGCAGCTCACGTTCCGAGCAGTACTTC
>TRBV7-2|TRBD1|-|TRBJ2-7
CASSFLPGRGRREQYF
TGTGCCAGCAGCTTCCTCCCGGGCAGGGGGCGACGCGAGCAGTACTTC
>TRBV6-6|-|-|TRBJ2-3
CASSYSRGGDTQYF
TGTGCCAGCAGTTACTCAAGGGGCGGTGATACGCAGTATTTT
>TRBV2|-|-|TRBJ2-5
CASSPTRQQETQYF
TGTGCCAGCAGCCCTACCAGACAGCAAGAGACCCAGTACTTC
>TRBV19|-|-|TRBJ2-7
CASRGGRGTYEQYF
TGTGCCAGTAGGGGGGGCCGCGGAACCTACGAGCAGTACTTC
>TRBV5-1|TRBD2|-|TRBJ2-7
CASSLVALGLAGVEQYF
TGCGCCAGCAGCTTGGTGGCTTTAGGGCTAGCGGGAGTGGAGCAGTACTTC
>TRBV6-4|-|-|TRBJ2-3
CATRLSTQYF
TGTGCCACCCGCTTATCTACGCAGTATTTT
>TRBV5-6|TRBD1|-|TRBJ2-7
CASSYRDRVYEQYF
TGTGCCAGCAGCTACCGGGACAGGGTGTACGAGCAGTACTTC
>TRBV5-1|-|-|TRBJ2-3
CASSSTGSGTDTQYF
TGCGCCAGCAGCTCCACAGGGTCGGGAACAGATACGCAGTATTTT
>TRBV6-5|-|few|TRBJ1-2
CASSFGLNGYTF
TGTGCCAGCAGTTTCGGACTTAATGGCTACACCTTC
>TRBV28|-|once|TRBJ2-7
CASSGAGGPNLSYEQYF
TGTGCCAGCAGCGGGGCAGGGGGGCCCAACCTCTCCTACGAGCAGTACTTC
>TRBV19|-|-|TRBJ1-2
CASSPTRTTGFRYGYTF
TGTGCCAGTAGTCCCACCAGGACGACAGGTTTTCGCTATGGCTACACCTTC
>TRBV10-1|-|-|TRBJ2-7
CASSEGFGRYDEQYF
TGCGCCAGCAGTGAAGGTTTCGGCAGGTACGACGAGCAGTACTTC
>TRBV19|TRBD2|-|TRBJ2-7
CASSMLLADSSYEQYF
TGTGCCAGTAGTATGTTACTAGCGGACAGCTCCTACGAGCAGTACTTC
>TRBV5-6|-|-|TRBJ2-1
CASSLWGPNEQFF
TGTGCCAGCAGCTTATGGGGACCTAATGAGCAGTTCTTC
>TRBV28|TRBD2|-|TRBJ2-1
CASSLLETSGSTSYNEQFF
TGTGCCAGCAGTCTCCTCGAAACTAGCGGGAGTACCTCCTACAATGAGCAGTTCTTC
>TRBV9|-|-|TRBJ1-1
CASSVQLENTEAFF
TGTGCCAGCAGCGTACAGCTAGAGAACACTGAAGCTTTCTTT
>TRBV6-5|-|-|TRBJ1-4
CASSSTSVRNEKLFF
TGTGCCAGCAGTTCAACCTCGGTGAGAAATGAAAAACTGTTTTTT
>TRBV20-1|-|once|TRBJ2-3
CSAALGDTQYF
TGCAGTGCTGCTTTGGGAGATACGCAGTATTTT
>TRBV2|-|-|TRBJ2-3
CASRAGDTQYF
TGTGCCAGCAGGGCAGGCGATACGCAGTATTTT
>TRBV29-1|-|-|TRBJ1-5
CSVGVGTQPQHF
TGCAGCGTGGGGGTGGGGACTCAGCCCCAGCATTTT
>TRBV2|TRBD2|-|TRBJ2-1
CASEGTSASSYNEQFF
TGTGCCAGCGAAGGGACTAGCGCTTCATCCTACAATGAGCAGTTCTTC
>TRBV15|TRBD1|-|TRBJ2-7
CATSREPDRGYEQYF
TGTGCCACCAGCAGAGAGCCCGACAGGGGCTACGAGCAGTACTTC
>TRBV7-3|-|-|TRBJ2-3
CASSSVPGATDTQYF
TGTGCCAGCAGCTCTGTACCCGGGGCCACAGATACGCAGTATTTT
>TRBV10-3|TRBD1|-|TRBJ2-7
CAMPGQGNEQYF
TGTGCCATGCCGGGACAGGGGAACGAGCAGTACTTC